This TCR beta chain was recorded in a study of post-analysis software for immune sequencing data. CDR3 size: 16 residues. Trimming pared 6 bases from V and 0 bases from J, leaving 18 bases between. Germline V lookup: CDR1 MDHEN, CDR2 SYDVKM. Findings of the study overall: TRBV5-6, TRBV5-1 and TRBV20-1 belonged to a set of roughly 5 TRBV segments that were more frequent in patients than controls. Significantly lower normalized Chao1 diversity was seen in multiple sclerosis patients than in controls. Clustering by F measure revealed strong co-clustering among samples prepared together in one batch.

In regard to this clonotype: Its antigen is undetermined.

Each TCR beta cDNA library carried unique molecular identifiers. A single record per CDR3 protein comes from TCRdb applying MiXCR to the PCR reads. The table records about 680,000 distinct CDR3 sequences, 55% to 60% of them present only once. The sequencing input was blood. The chain carries TRBV28 and TRBJ2-7; possibly TRBD1 for D (5 bases). The receptor was isolated from a girl aged 2-10 years with multiple sclerosis. CDR3 coding DNA: TGTGCCAGCAGCCCTTACCCGACAGCATACTCCTACGAGCAGTACTTC. Its protein is CASSPYPTAYSYEQYF.